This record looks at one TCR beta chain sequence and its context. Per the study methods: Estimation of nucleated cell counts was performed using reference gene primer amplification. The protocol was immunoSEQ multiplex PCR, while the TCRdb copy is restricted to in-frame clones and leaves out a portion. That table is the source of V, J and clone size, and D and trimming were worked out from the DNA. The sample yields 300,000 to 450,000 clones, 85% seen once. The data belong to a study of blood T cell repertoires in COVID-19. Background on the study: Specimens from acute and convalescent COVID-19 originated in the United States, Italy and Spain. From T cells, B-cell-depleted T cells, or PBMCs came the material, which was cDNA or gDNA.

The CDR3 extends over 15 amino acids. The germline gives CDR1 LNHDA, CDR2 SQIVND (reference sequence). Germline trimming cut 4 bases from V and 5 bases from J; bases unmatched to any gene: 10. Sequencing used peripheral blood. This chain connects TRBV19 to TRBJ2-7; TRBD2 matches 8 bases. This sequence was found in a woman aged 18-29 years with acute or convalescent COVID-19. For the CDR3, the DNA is TGTGCCAGTAGTACTTTAGCGGGACCACTGAACGAGCAGTACTTC. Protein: CASSTLAGPLNEQYF.